A single sample is the source of the 23 T cell receptor beta chains below, sequenced in a study of blood T cells in healthy people across ages. A sample-barcoded 5' primer and a J-beta primer mix were used in a second PCR of roughly 7 to 12 cycles. TCRdb reprocessed the 5' RACE reads via MiXCR and lists one record per CDR3 protein. The sample contains about a million distinct CDR3 sequences, about 48% of which appear only once. The sequencing sample was made of blood. Receptors were obtained from a man aged 25 to 45 in good health.

The V and J genes are TRBV7-2 and TRBJ2-1; D gene unclear. Germline values: CDR1 SGHTA, CDR2 FQGNSA. This CDR3 is built from 15 residues. Deletions cut 1 base from V and 4 bases from J, with 11 bases between. The CDR3 here is CASSLGPPGYNEQFF. DNA of the CDR3: TGTGCCAGCAGCTTAGGGCCGCCTGGTTACAATGAGCAGTTCTTC.

The gene calls are TRBV5-1 and TRBJ2-1; the D call may be TRBD1 or TRBD2 (7 bases each). The J call may not be correct, given that the DNA end is closer to TRBJ2-7. Per germline, CDR1 SGHRS and CDR2 YFSETQ. The CDR3 is made up of 16 amino acids. CDR3 nucleotide sequence: TGCGCCAGCAGAGGGGGCGGGGGCACCTCCTACAATGAGCAGTACTTC. It translates to CASRGGGGTSYNEQYF.

CDR3 in DNA: TGCGCCAGCAGCCCTCTGTCAGGCTCCTACAATGAGCAGTTCTTC. Protein sequence: CASSPLSGSYNEQFF. J is TRBJ2-1 and V is TRBV5-1; D gene unclear. Germline V CDR1 and CDR2: SGHRS, YFSETQ. Trimming took 4 bases from V and 0 from J, leaving 11 bases between them. This CDR3 is built from 15 residues.

This clonotype turned up a few times. The chain is built from TRBV30 and TRBJ2-7; D ambiguous. The germline V gene encodes CDR1 GTSNPN and CDR2 SVGIG (reference sequence). The CDR3 is 16 amino acids. V shed 0 bases and J shed 2 bases, with 17 bases lying between them. The CDR3 sequence: CAWSVRQILGTYEQYF. The CDR3 DNA sequence: TGTGCCTGGAGTGTACGGCAGATCCTAGGAACCTACGAGCAGTACTTC.

The table lists this clonotype with a few counts. The chain joins TRBV5-4 to TRBJ2-3, with D unresolved. Trimming took 0 bases from V and 2 from J, leaving 10 bases between them. Germline CDR1 and CDR2: SGHNT and YYREEE (reference sequence). The length of the CDR3 is 15 residues. CDR3 in amino acids: CASSLGFGSTDTQYF. In DNA form, the CDR3 reads TGTGCCAGCAGCTTGGGGTTTGGTTCCACAGATACGCAGTATTTT. Supplemented by reference TRBV5-4 and TRBJ2-3, the full variable domain reads ETGVTQSPTHLIKTRGQQVTLRCSSQSGHNTVSWYQQALGQGPQFIFQYYREEENGRGNFPPRFSGLQFPNYSSELNVNALELDDSALYLCASSLGFGSTDTQYFGPGTRLTVL.

The sample holds one count of this clonotype. The V and J genes are TRBV28 and TRBJ2-7; D might be TRBD2 (6 bases). This CDR3 comprises 16 residues. V lost 6 bases, J lost 0 bases, and 18 bases lay in between. Germline CDR1 MDHEN, CDR2 SYDVKM. DNA for the CDR3: TGTGCCAGCAGACCCGGGGGTGGCAGTAGCTCCTACGAGCAGTACTTC. This encodes CASRPGGGSSSYEQYF.

The chain employs TRBV20-1 and TRBJ2-7, with no clear D. The CDR3 covers 11 residues. Looked up from germline, CDR1 is DFQATT and CDR2 is SNEGSKA (reference sequence). With 6 bases removed from V and 1 base from J, the gap between germline ends came to 7 bases. For the CDR3, the DNA is TGCAGTGCCCCCGAGTCCTACGAGCAGTACTTC. It codes for CSAPESYEQYF.

The chain recombines TRBV11-2 with TRBJ1-2; D gene unclear. Trimming pared 5 bases from V and 1 base from J, leaving 11 bases between. The germline gives CDR1 SGHAT, CDR2 FQNNGV. This CDR3 is 14 amino acids long. This CDR3 is CASSQRALNYGYTF. CDR3 bases: TGTGCCAGCAGCCAACGGGCTCTTAACTATGGCTACACCTTC.

There are many counts of this clonotype. The chain uses TRBV27 and TRBJ1-2, with 9 bases fitting TRBD1. Germline CDR1 reads MNHEY; CDR2 reads SMNVEV (reference sequence). The CDR3 totals 14 residues. With V trimmed by 6 bases and J by 5 bases, 7 bases remained unmatched. The chain's CDR3 is CASRKGTGIYGYTF. The DNA for the CDR3 is TGTGCCAGCAGGAAGGGGACAGGGATATATGGCTACACCTTC.

The chain links TRBV20-1 to TRBJ2-7, with D tentatively TRBD2 (5 bases). Trimming stripped 1 base from V and 2 bases from J, with 15 bases between. This CDR3 is 15 amino acids long. The germline gives CDR1 DFQATT, CDR2 SNEGSKA (reference sequence). CDR3 in amino acids: CSARARTPGTYEQYF. CDR3 nucleotide sequence: TGCAGTGCTAGAGCGCGGACTCCTGGTACCTACGAGCAGTACTTC.

This clonotype was counted ten times or more. The chain is built from TRBV5-1 and TRBJ1-5; 8 bases fit TRBD1. CDR1 is SGHRS, CDR2 YFSETQ, per germline. V gave up 2 bases and J gave up 8 bases; unmatched junction bases: 6. This CDR3 spans 14 amino acids. The CDR3 DNA is TGCGCCAGCAGCTTAGGACAGGGTAACGAGCCCCAGCATTTT. This codes for CASSLGQGNEPQHF.

The chain links TRBV7-2 to TRBJ2-1; tentative D call: TRBD1 (5 bases). In germline, CDR1 is SGHTA, CDR2 FQGNSA. The CDR3 contains 14 residues. Trimming removed 1 base at V and 8 bases at J, with 12 bases between. CDR3 sequence: CASSLEIGADEQFF. The CDR3 nucleotides are TGTGCCAGCAGCTTAGAAATTGGGGCCGATGAGCAGTTCTTC.

As concerns this clonotype: A read error may account for a junction end that differs from germline. Here the CDR3 reads CASSLAGRTFTDTQYF. In DNA form, the CDR3 reads TGCGCCAGCAGCTTAGCCGGGAGGACCTTCACAGATACGCAGTATTTT. The rearrangement links TRBV7-8 to TRBJ2-3; 7 bases are a match to TRBD2. This CDR3 is built from 16 residues. Germline V CDR1 and CDR2: SGHVS, FQNEAQ.

The chain recombines TRBV7-9 with TRBJ2-2; TRBD1 or TRBD2 may be the D gene (5 bases each). The CDR3 runs 15 residues. Per germline, CDR1 SEHNR and CDR2 FQNEAQ (reference sequence). Trimming left V 7 bases short and J 4 bases short, with 16 bases between. The CDR3 region has the DNA TGTGCCAGCATTAGAGGAGAAGGGACCACCGGGGAGCTGTTTTTT. Residues: CASIRGEGTTGELFF.

The chain combines TRBV20-1 with TRBJ1-1; TRBD1 matches at 10 bases. Trimming at V came to 8 bases and at J to 7 bases, leaving 10 bases not matched to a gene. Per germline, CDR1 DFQATT and CDR2 SNEGSKA (reference sequence). The CDR3 consists of 13 residues. Written as DNA, the CDR3 is TGCAGTCCAAGGGGACAGGGGTTATATGAAGCTTTCTTT. Translation: CSPRGQGLYEAFF.

Worth noting for this clonotype: Germline and junction disagree at one end, which may indicate a read error. The V call is TRBV30, the J call TRBJ1-2; D not resolved. The CDR3 length is 12 residues. Germline V CDR1 and CDR2: GTSNPN, SVGIG (reference sequence). CDR3 protein: CARSGVWGGYTF. CDR3 bases: TGTGCCCGGAGCGGGGTCTGGGGTGGCTACACCTTC.

The chain is built from TRBV4-1 and TRBJ1-5; possible D gene TRBD1, 5 bases. The CDR3 consists of 17 residues. Trimming cost V 3 bases and J 4 bases, with 19 bases left between them. CDR1 and CDR2 (germline): MGHRA, YSYEKL. The CDR3 is CASSHPPTAGGNQPQHF. The CDR3 coding sequence is TGCGCCAGCAGCCACCCGCCTACGGCCGGGGGTAATCAGCCCCAGCATTTT.

The chain uses TRBV5-1 and TRBJ1-4; D unclear. The V gene's germline CDR1 is SGHRS and CDR2 YFSETQ. The CDR3 is 15 residues long. Trimming cost V 4 bases and J 0 bases, with 10 bases left between them. The CDR3 DNA is TGCGCCAGCAGCATCACACGGGCAACTAATGAAAAACTGTTTTTT. It is translated as CASSITRATNEKLFF. The full variable domain, in which reference TRBV5-1 and TRBJ1-4 provide the parts outside the CDR3, is KAGVTQTPRYLIKTRGQQVTLSCSPISGHRSVSWYQQTPGQGLQFLFEYFSETQRNKGNFPGRFSGRQFSNSRSEMNVSTLELGDSALYLCASSITRATNEKLFFGSGTQLSVL.

The chain carries TRBV12-3 or TRBV12-4 and TRBJ1-5; tentatively, D is TRBD1 (6 bases). Trimming removed 6 bases from V and 6 bases from J, with 18 bases in between. The CDR3 totals 15 residues. Here the CDR3 DNA reads TGTGCCAGCAGCCGATCAGGGGCGGGAGGTCAGCCCCAGCATTTT. It codes for CASSRSGAGGQPQHF.

J is TRBJ2-6 and V is TRBV3-1; D remains ambiguous. The CDR3 spans 16 residues. CDR1 is LGHDT and CDR2 is YNNKEL in the germline V gene (reference sequence). V lost 3 bases and J lost 0, with 9 bases in between. The CDR3 region is CASSQGADSGANVLTF. The CDR3 DNA reads TGTGCCAGCAGCCAGGGTGCGGACTCTGGGGCCAACGTCCTGACTTTC. Full variable domain (remainder filled in from reference TRBV3-1 and TRBJ2-6): DTAVSQTPKYLVTQMGNDKSIKCEQNLGHDTMYWYKQDSKKFLKIMFSYNNKELIINETVPNRFSPKSPDKAHLNLHINSLELGDSAVYFCASSQGADSGANVLTFGAGSRLTVL.

This clonotype was counted only a few times. The V and J genes are TRBV7-9 and TRBJ2-4, with D maybe TRBD1 (7 bases). CDR1 and CDR2 from the germline V gene are SEHNR and FQNEAQ (reference sequence). Between the trimmed V and J ends, which lost 7 bases and 0 bases, there was a span of 16 bases. This CDR3 spans 16 amino acids. Here the CDR3 reads CASTGGTALAKNIQYF. CDR3 nucleotide sequence: TGTGCCAGCACAGGAGGGACAGCTTTAGCCAAAAACATTCAGTACTTC.

The chain recombines TRBV2 with TRBJ2-4; TRBD1 is a possible D gene (6 bases). The CDR3 spans 14 residues. V was clipped by 3 bases and J by 4 bases, with 10 bases between them. The V gene's germline CDR1 is SNHLY and CDR2 FYNNEI. CDR3: CASSDRTEKNIQYF. The CDR3 DNA reads as TGTGCCAGCAGTGATCGGACAGAGAAAAACATTCAGTACTTC.

V is TRBV6-2 or TRBV6-3 and J is TRBJ1-1; D not resolved. The germline V and J ends were trimmed by 2 bases and 8 bases, with 6 bases remaining between them. This CDR3 contains 11 residues. CDR1 is MNHEY, CDR2 SVGEGT, per germline. As DNA, the CDR3 is TGTGCCAGCAGTTACGTCCAGGAAGCTTTCTTT. It encodes CASSYVQEAFF.